This TCR beta chain was sequenced during a study of regulatory T cells in long-lasting Graves disease. Study-level findings and limits: Newly diagnosed Graves' patients had higher TCR diversity than persistent ones.

In building TCR beta libraries, iRepertoire HTBI primers were used together with Arm-PCR of CDR3 regions. From the multiplex PCR reads, TCRdb called clonotypes with MiXCR, one entry per CDR3 protein. The repertoire holds roughly 400,000 distinct CDR3 sequences, over 20% seen once, with around 15% in the top ten. Points on this clonotype: Its antigen is undetermined.

The time point was: persistent/refractory GD, antithyroid drugs over 5 years with positive TRAb. PBMC-derived RNA was used for the TCR library. American Thyroid Association guidelines were used to diagnose Graves' disease. A blood draw put 8 to 10 milliliters of peripheral blood into EDTA tubes. This sequence was found in a female donor with Graves disease. Sequenced here: peripheral blood mononuclear cells (PBMCs), sampled when the disease was refractory, from a patient treated with antithyroid drugs.

CDR3 bases: TGTGCCAGCAGAGACCATGGCTACACCTTC. Its translation is CASRDHGYTF. The chain links TRBV27 to TRBJ1-2; D is ambiguous. Trimming left V 6 bases short and J 6 bases short, with 5 bases between. Germline lookup yields CDR1 MNHEY and CDR2 SMNVEV (reference sequence). This CDR3 has 10 residues.